Listed here are 19 T cell receptor beta chains from one sample, sequenced in a study of blood T cell repertoires in COVID-19. Here immunoSEQ multiplex PCR was the method, and the copy in TCRdb shows in-frame clones only, minus some. The repertoire has approximately 57,000 clones, more than 75% of them found once; the top ten carry approximately 4.5%. The material sequenced was peripheral blood. The receptors shown here come from a middle-aged man with active COVID-19.

The chain joins TRBV18 to TRBJ1-1, with a weak D call TRBD1 (5 bases). Trimming stripped 6 bases from V and 2 bases from J, with 10 bases between. The length of the CDR3 is 13 residues. The germline gives CDR1 KGHSH, CDR2 LQKENI. The CDR3 sequence: CASSLDSNTEAFF. The CDR3 DNA is TGTGCCAGCTCCCTAGACAGTAACACTGAAGCTTTCTTT.

This chain uses TRBV28 with TRBJ1-2, with 7 bases aligning to TRBD1. V lost 8 bases, J lost 1 base, and 7 bases stayed unmatched. The CDR3 totals 14 residues. Germline values: CDR1 MDHEN, CDR2 SYDVKM. CDR3 in amino acids: CASVEGGRNYGYTF. Written as DNA, the CDR3 is TGTGCCAGCGTAGAAGGGGGCCGTAACTATGGCTACACCTTC.

This chain uses TRBV7-2 with TRBJ2-7; maybe TRBD2 (6 bases). CDR1 is SGHTA, CDR2 FQGNSA, per germline. The CDR3 contains 15 residues. The V end lost 2 bases, the J end lost 4 bases, and 15 bases lay between the germline ends. CDR3 coding DNA: TGTGCCAGCAGCTTAACTAAGCGGGTTACGTACGAGCAGTACTTC. Protein product: CASSLTKRVTYEQYF.

This rearrangement joins TRBV19 to TRBJ1-4; no clear D gene. The germline V and J ends were trimmed by 5 bases and 0 bases, with 10 bases remaining between them. This CDR3 contains 15 residues. The V gene's germline CDR1 is LNHDA and CDR2 SQIVND (reference sequence). The CDR3 reads CASSPPVATNEKLFF. The CDR3 bases are TGTGCCAGTAGTCCCCCGGTGGCAACTAATGAAAAACTGTTTTTT. Together with reference TRBV19 and TRBJ1-4, the CDR3 gives the full variable domain: DGGITQSPKYLFRKEGQNVTLSCEQNLNHDAMYWYRQDPGQGLRLIYYSQIVNDFQKGDIAEGYSVSREKKESFPLTVTSAQKNPTAFYLCASSPPVATNEKLFFGSGTQLSVL.

This clone has more than one count but fewer than ten. The chain carries TRBV3-1 (or the pseudogene TRBV3-2) and TRBJ1-1; D not resolved. Germline V gene data show CDR1 as LGHDT and CDR2 as YNNKEL (reference sequence). The V gene lost 1 base and the J gene lost 1 base, with 16 bases spanning the gap. This CDR3 contains 17 residues. In DNA, the CDR3 is TGTGCCAGCAGCCAAGGAACCTTATTTCTAGAGAACACTGAAGCTTTCTTT. Translating gives CASSQGTLFLENTEAFF.

In this sample, this clone is medium-sized. This chain links TRBV11-3 with TRBJ1-1, with a weak D call TRBD1 (5 bases). Germline V CDR1 and CDR2: SGHNT, YENEEA. V lost 5 bases, J lost 1 base, and 8 bases lay in between. CDR3 length: 13 residues. The CDR3 reads CASSQGQNTEAFF. Here the CDR3 DNA reads TGTGCCAGCAGCCAAGGACAGAACACTGAAGCTTTCTTT. Variable domain in full (rest from reference TRBV11-3 and TRBJ1-1): EAGVVQSPRYKIIEKKQPVAFWCNPISGHNTLYWYLQNLGQGPELLIRYENEEAVDDSQLPKDRFSAERLKGVDSTLKIQPAELGDSAVYLCASSQGQNTEAFFGQGTRLTVV.

The chain carries TRBV11-2 and TRBJ2-3; D not certain. The CDR3 runs to 13 residues. The ends were cut back, 1 base at V and 3 bases at J, with 5 bases in the middle. CDR1 is SGHAT, CDR2 FQNNGV, per germline. DNA for the CDR3: TGTGCCAGCAGCTTAGGCGGTACAGATACGCAGTATTTT. It translates to CASSLGGTDTQYF.

The chain uses TRBV7-7 and TRBJ2-1; 7 positions match TRBD1. This CDR3 region has 15 residues. V lost 5 bases to trimming and J lost 6 bases; unmatched junction nucleotides: 10. From germline, CDR1 is SSHAT and CDR2 FNYEAQ (reference sequence). DNA of the CDR3: TGTGCCAGCAGCCCGAGACAGGGATCACGCAATGAGCAGTTCTTC. As protein: CASSPRQGSRNEQFF.

This rearrangement joins TRBV19 to TRBJ1-2; D uncertain. Per the germline V gene, CDR1 is LNHDA and CDR2 is SQIVND (reference sequence). This CDR3 has 11 amino acids. V lost 5 bases and J 7 bases, leaving 8 bases between the germline ends. For the CDR3, the DNA is TGTGCCAGTAGTTGGGAGGGTGGCTACACCTTC. It yields the protein CASSWEGGYTF.

This rearrangement joins TRBV30 to TRBJ1-6; TRBD1 matches 11 bases. The V segment lost 3 bases and the J segment 9 bases; nucleotides outside the gene matches: 4. The length of the CDR3 is 14 residues. Germline V lookup: CDR1 GTSNPN, CDR2 SVGIG (reference sequence). As DNA, the CDR3 is TGTGCCTGGAGCGGGGACAGGGGGAGTTCACCCCTCCACTTT. It encodes CAWSGDRGSSPLHF.

This clone is a singleton in its sample. In DNA form, the CDR3 reads TGTGCCAGTAGTATGGGGGCGCGGGGCTACACCTTC. Protein: CASSMGARGYTF. The V gene is TRBV19, the J gene TRBJ1-2, with a tentative D call TRBD1 (6 bases). The germline CDR1 and CDR2 sequences are LNHDA and SQIVND (reference sequence). The CDR3 length is 12 residues. V was clipped by 3 bases and J by 8 bases, with 10 bases between them. Full variable domain (outside the CDR3, taken from reference TRBV19 and TRBJ1-2): DGGITQSPKYLFRKEGQNVTLSCEQNLNHDAMYWYRQDPGQGLRLIYYSQIVNDFQKGDIAEGYSVSREKKESFPLTVTSAQKNPTAFYLCASSMGARGYTFGSGTRLTVV.

The chain employs TRBV28 and TRBJ2-2; 7 positions match TRBD1. The V and J ends lost 5 bases and 0 bases, in that order; junction bases with no gene match: 9. In germline, CDR1 is MDHEN, CDR2 SYDVKM. The CDR3 length is 17 residues. The CDR3 protein is CASSRLDRRANTGELFF. In nucleotides, the CDR3 is TGTGCCAGCAGTCGATTGGACAGGCGAGCGAACACCGGGGAGCTGTTTTTT.

V gene TRBV7-9 combines with J gene TRBJ2-2; TRBD1 might be the D (6 bases). Trimming shortened V by 5 bases and J by 7 bases, and 14 bases separated the two germline ends. The germline V gene has CDR1 SEHNR and CDR2 FQNEAQ (reference sequence). The CDR3 length is 14 residues. Here the CDR3 DNA reads TGTGCCAGCAGCACAAGGCAGGGGAGCGGGGAGCTGTTTTTT. Amino acid sequence: CASSTRQGSGELFF.

The chain joins TRBV10-3 to TRBJ2-1; perhaps TRBD2 as D (6 bases). The CDR3 extends over 14 amino acids. Trimming took 2 bases from V and 4 from J, leaving 9 bases between them. The germline CDR1 and CDR2 sequences are ENHRY and SYGVKD. In nucleotides, the CDR3 is TGTGCCATCAGTGAGGGGACTTTATACAATGAGCAGTTCTTC. Translated, it gives CAISEGTLYNEQFF.

The rearrangement uses TRBV5-1 and TRBJ1-3; D might be TRBD1 (5 bases). CDR3 size: 15 residues. Trimming left V 3 bases short and J 0 bases short, with 10 bases between. Germline V gene data show CDR1 as SGHRS and CDR2 as YFSETQ. This CDR3 reads CASSSTVSSGNTIYF. The CDR3 region has the DNA TGCGCCAGCAGCTCGACAGTGTCCTCTGGAAACACCATATATTTT.

As to this clone: A read error may account for a junction end that differs from germline. The genes are TRBV30 and TRBJ2-7; weak D call: TRBD1 (6 bases). Germline CDR1 GTSNPN, CDR2 SVGIG (reference sequence). CDR3 size: 10 residues. The CDR3 bases are TGTGCCTGGAGAAGGGGGACAATCAAATTC. Translated: CAWRRGTIKF.

This clone was seen a single time. This chain joins TRBV11-2 and TRBJ2-3, with D possibly matching TRBD1 (5 bases). Trimming cost V 2 bases and J 3 bases, with 6 bases left between them. CDR3 length: 13 residues. The germline V gene encodes CDR1 SGHAT and CDR2 FQNNGV. CDR3 protein: CASSLQGTDTQYF. CDR3 bases: TGTGCCAGCAGCTTACAGGGAACAGATACGCAGTATTTT.

The chain has TRBV19 and TRBJ1-6; no clear D. CDR1 and CDR2 (germline): LNHDA, SQIVND (reference sequence). The CDR3 extends over 15 amino acids. Trimming pared 7 bases from V and 3 bases from J, leaving 13 bases between. The CDR3 sequence: CASTTGGVYNSPLHF. The CDR3 nucleotides are TGTGCCAGTACCACGGGAGGTGTCTATAATTCACCCCTCCACTTT.

The chain couples TRBV28 to TRBJ1-6; TRBD1 aligns across 7 bases. Germline CDR1 and CDR2: MDHEN and SYDVKM. The CDR3 has 17 residues. The V and J ends lost 6 bases and 6 bases, in that order; junction bases with no gene match: 14. CDR3 amino acids: CASRIVTGANFNSPLHF. The DNA of the CDR3 is TGTGCCAGCAGGATCGTAACAGGGGCTAACTTTAATTCACCCCTCCACTTT.